Detailed here is one T cell receptor (beta chain). Naive CD4 T cells, CD45RO-negative and CD62L-positive, were flow-sorted from PBMCs. The record originates from a study of human versus mouse CDR3 diversity and MHC coevolution. Study in general: Valid reads per sample ranged from roughly 0.6 x 10^7 to 1.7 x 10^7.

TCRdb's table, derived via immunoSEQ multiplex PCR, lists solely in-frame clones and lacks some. The profile shows about 77,000 clones, roughly 92% of them singletons. The CDR3 totals 13 residues. The germline V gene encodes CDR1 SNHLY and CDR2 FYNNEI. V dropped 1 base and J dropped 2 bases, with 5 bases sitting between them. This sequence originates from a person aged 30-70 years in good health. The rearrangement uses TRBV2 and TRBJ1-1; D not certain. Sequencing was carried out using naive CD4+ T cells from blood. The subset here: CD45RO-negative CD62L-positive naive CD4 T cells. CDR3 amino acids: CASSEGYNTEAFF. The CDR3 DNA sequence: TGTGCCAGCAGTGAAGGCTATAACACTGAAGCTTTCTTT. The full variable domain, its missing parts supplied by reference TRBV2 and TRBJ1-1, is EPEVTQTPSHQVTQMGQEVILRCVPISNHLYFYWYRQILGQKVEFLVSFYNNEISEKSEIFDDQFSVERPDGSNFTLKIRSTKLEDSAMYFCASSEGYNTEAFFGQGTRLTVV.